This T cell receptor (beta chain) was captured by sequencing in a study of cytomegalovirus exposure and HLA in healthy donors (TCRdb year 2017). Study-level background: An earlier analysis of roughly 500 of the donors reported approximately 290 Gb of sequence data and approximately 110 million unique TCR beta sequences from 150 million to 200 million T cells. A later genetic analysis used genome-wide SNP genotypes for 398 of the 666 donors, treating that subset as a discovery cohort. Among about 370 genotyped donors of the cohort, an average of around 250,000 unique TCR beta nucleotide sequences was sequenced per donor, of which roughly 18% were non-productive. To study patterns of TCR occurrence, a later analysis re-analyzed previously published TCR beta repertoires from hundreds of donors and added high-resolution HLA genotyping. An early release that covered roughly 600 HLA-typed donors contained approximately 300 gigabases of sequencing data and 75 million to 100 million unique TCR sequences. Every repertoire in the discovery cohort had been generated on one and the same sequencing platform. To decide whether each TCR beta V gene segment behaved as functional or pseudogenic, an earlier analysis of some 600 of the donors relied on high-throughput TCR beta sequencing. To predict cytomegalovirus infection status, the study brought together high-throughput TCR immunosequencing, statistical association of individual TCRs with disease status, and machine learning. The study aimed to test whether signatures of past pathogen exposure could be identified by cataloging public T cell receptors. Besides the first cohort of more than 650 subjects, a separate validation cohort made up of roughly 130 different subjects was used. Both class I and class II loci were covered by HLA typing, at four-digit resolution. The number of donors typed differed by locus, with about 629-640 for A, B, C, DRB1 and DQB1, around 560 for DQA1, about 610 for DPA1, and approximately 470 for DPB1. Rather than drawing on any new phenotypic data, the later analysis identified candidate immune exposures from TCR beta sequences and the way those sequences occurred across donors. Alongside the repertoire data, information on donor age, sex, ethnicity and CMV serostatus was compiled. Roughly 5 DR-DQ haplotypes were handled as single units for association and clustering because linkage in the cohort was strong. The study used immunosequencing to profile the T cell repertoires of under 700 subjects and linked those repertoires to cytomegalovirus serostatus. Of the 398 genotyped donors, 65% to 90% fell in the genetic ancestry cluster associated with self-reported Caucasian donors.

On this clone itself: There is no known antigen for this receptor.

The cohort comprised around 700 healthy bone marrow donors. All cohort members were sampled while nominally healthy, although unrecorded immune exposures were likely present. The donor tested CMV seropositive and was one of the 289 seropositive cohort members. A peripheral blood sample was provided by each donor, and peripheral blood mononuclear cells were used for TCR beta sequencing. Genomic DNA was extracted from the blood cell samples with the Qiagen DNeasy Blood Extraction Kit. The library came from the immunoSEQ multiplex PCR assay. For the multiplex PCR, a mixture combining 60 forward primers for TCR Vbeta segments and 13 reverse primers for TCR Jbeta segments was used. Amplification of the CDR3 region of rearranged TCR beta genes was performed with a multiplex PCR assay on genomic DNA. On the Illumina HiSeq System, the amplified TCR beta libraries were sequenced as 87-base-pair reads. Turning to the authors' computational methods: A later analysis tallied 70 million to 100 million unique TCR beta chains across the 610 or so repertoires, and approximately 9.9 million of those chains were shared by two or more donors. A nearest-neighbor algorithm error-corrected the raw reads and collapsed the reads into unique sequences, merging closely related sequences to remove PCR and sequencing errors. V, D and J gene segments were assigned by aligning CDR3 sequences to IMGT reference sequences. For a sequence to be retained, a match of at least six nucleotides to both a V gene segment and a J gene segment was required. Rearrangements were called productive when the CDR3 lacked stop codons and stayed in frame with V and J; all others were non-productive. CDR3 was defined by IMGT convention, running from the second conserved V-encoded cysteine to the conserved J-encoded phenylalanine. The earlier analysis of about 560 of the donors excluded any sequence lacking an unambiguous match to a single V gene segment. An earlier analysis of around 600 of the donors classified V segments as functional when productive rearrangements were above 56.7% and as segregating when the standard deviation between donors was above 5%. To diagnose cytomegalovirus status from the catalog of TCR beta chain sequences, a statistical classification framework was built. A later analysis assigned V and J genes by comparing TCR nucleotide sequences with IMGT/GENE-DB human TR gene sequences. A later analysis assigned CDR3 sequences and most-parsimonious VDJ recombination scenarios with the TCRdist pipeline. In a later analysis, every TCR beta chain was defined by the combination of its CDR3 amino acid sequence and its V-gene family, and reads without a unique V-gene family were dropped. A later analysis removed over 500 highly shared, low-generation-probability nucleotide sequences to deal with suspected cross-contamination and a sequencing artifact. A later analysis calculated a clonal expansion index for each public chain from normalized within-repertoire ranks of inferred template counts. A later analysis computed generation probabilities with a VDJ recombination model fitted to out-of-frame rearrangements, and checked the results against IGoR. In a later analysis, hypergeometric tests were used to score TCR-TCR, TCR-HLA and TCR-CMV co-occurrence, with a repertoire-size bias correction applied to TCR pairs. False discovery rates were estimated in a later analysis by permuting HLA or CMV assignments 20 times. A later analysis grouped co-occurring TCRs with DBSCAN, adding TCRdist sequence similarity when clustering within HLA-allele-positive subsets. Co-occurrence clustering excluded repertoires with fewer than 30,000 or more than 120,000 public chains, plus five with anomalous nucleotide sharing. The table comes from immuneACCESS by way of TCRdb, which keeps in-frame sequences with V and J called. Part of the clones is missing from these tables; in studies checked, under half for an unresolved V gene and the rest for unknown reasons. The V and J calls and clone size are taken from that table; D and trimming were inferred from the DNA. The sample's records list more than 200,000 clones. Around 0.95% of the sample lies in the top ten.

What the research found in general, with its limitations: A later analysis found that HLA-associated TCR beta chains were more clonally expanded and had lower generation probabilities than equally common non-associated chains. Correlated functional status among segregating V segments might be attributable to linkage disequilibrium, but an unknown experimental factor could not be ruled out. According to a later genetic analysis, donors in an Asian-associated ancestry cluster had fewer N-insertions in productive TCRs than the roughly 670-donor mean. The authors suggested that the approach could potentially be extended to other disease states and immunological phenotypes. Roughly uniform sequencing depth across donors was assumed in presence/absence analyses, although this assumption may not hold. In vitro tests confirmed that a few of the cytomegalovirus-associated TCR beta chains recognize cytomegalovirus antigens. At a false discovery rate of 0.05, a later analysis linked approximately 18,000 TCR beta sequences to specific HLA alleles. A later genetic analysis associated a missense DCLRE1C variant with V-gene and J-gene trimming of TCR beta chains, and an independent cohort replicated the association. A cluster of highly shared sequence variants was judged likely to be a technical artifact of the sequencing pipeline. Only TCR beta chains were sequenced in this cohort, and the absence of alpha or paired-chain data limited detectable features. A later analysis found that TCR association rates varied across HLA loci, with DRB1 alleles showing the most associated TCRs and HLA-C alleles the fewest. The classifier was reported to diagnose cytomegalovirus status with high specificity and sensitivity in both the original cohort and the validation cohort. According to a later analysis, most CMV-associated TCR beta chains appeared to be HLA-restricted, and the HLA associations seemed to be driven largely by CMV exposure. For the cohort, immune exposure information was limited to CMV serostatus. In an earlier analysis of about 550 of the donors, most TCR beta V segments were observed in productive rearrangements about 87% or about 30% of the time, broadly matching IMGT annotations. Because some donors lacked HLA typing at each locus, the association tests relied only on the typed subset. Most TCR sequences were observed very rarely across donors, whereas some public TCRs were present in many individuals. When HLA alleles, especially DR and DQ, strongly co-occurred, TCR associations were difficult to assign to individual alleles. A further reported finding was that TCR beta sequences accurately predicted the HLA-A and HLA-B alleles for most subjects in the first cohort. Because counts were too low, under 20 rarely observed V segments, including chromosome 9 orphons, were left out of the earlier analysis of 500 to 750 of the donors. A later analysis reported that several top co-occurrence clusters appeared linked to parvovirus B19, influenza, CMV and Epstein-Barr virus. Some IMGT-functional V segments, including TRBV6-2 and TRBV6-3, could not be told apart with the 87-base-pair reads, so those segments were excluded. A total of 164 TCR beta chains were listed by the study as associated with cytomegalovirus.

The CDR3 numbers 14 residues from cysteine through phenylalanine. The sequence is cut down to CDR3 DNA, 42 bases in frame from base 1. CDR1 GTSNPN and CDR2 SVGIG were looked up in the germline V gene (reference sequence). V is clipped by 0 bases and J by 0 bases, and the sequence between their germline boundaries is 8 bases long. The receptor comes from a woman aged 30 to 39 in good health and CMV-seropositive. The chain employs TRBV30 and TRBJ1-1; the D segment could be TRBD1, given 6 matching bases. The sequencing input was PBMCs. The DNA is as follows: TGTGCCTGGAGTGTAGGACAGATGAACACTGAAGCTTTCTTT. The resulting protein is CAWSVGQMNTEAFF. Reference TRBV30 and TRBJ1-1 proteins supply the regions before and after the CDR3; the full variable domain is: SQTIHQWPATLVQPVGSPLSLECTVEGTSNPNLYWYRQAAGRGLQLLFYSVGIGQISSEVPQNLSASRPQDRQFILSSKKLLLSDSGFYLCAWSVGQMNTEAFFGQGTRLTVV.